The clone carrying this TCR beta chain has ten or more counts. Antigen: not known. Time point noted: sample taken at primary tumor resection. TCRdb re-derived calls from the 5' RACE reads in MiXCR, one entry per CDR3 protein. This sample has about 100,000 distinct CDR3 sequences, with about 4.6% found just once. V lost 3 bases to trimming and J lost 11 bases, with 14 bases between them. The CDR3 sequence is 13 residues long. Germline loops: CDR1 DFQATT, CDR2 SNEGSKA (reference sequence). This record belongs to a study of spatial heterogeneity in lung cancer. Study-level background: Within tumor regions, the number of TCR transcripts tracked closely with a T cell module score obtained from matched bulk RNA-seq.

Study results and caveats: It was found that expanded intratumoral alpha and beta TCR counts tracked tumor mutation counts.

The rearrangement links TRBV20-1 to TRBJ1-6, with a weak D call TRBD1 (5 bases). The sample was lung tumor tissue, taken at surgery. The TCR comes from a male donor with early-stage non-small cell lung cancer. The CDR3, as DNA: TGCAGTGCTAGGGACAAGAGTTATCCACCCCTCCACTTT. It encodes CSARDKSYPPLHF.